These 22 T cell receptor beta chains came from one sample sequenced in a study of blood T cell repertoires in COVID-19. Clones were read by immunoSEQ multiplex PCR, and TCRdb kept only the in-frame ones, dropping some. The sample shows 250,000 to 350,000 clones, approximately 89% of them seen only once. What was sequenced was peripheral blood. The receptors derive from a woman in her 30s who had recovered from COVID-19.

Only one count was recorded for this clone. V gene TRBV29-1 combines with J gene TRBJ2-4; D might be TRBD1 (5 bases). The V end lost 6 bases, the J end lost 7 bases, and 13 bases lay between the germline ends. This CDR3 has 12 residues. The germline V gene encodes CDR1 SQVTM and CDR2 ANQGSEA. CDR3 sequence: CSVLLGANIQYF. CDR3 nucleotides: TGCAGCGTCTTACTTGGGGCGAACATTCAGTACTTC. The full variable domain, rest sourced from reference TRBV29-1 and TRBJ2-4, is SAVISQKPSRDICQRGTSLTIQCQVDSQVTMMFWYRQQPGQSLTLIATANQGSEATYESGFVIDKFPISRPNLTFSTLTVSNMSPEDSSIYLCSVLLGANIQYFGAGTRLSVL.

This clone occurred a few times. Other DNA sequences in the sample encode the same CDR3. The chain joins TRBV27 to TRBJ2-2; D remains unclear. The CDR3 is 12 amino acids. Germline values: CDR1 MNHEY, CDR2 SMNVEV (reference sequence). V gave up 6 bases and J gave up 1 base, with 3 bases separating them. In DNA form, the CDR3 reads TGTGCCAGCAGCCTGAACACCGGGGAGCTGTTTTTT. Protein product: CASSLNTGELFF.

The CDR3 nucleotides read TGTGCCAGCAGTTACTCGGGGCCGGGAGTCTACGAGCAGTACTTC. Its protein is CASSYSGPGVYEQYF. This chain links TRBV6-5 with TRBJ2-7; D is possibly TRBD2 (6 bases). Trimming stripped 0 bases from V and 3 bases from J, with 12 bases between. This CDR3 comprises 15 residues. The germline CDR1 and CDR2 sequences are MNHEY and SVGAGI.

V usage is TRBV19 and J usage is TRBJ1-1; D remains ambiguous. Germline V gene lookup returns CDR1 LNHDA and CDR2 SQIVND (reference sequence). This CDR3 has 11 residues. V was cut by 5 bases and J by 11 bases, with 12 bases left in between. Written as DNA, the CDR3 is TGTGCCAGTAGTGCCCATAAGGAGGCTTTCTTT. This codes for CASSAHKEAFF.

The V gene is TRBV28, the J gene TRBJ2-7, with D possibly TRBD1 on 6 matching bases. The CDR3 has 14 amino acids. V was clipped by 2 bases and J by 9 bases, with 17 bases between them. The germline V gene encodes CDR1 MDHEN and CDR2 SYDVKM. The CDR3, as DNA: TGTGCCAGCAGTTTAATGGGGGCCGCTCAGGGGCAGTACTTC. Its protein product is CASSLMGAAQGQYF.

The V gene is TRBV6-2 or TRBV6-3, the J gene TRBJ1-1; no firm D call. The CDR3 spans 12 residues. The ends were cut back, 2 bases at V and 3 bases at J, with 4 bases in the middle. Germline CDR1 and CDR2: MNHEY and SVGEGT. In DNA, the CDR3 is TGTGCCAGCAGTTACCAGGACACTGAAGCTTTCTTT. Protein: CASSYQDTEAFF.

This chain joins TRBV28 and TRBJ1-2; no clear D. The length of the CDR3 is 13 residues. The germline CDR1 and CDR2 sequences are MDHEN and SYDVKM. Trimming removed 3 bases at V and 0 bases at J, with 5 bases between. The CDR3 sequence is CASSLSTNYGYTF. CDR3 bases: TGTGCCAGCAGTTTGAGCACTAACTATGGCTACACCTTC.

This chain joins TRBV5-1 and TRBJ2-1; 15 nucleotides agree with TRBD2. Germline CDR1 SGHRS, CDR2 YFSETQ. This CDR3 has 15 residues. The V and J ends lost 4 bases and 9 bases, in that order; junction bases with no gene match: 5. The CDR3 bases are TGCGCCAGCAGCCCACGGACTAGCGGGGGGGGTGAGCAGTTCTTC. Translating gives CASSPRTSGGGEQFF.

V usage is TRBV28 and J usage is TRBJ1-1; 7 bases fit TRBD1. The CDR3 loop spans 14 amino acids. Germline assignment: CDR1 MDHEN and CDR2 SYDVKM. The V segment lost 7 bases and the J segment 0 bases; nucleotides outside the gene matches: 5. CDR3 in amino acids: CASNEGQMNTEAFF. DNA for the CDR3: TGTGCCAGCAACGAGGGACAGATGAACACTGAAGCTTTCTTT. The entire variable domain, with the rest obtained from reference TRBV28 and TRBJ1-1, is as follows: DVKVTQSSRYLVKRTGEKVFLECVQDMDHENMFWYRQDPGLGLRLIYFSYDVKMKEKGDIPEGYSVSREKKERFSLILESASTNQTSMYLCASNEGQMNTEAFFGQGTRLTVV.

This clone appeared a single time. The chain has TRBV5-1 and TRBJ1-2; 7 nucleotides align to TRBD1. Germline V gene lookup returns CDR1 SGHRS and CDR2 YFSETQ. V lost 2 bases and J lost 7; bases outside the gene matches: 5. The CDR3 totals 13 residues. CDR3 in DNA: TGCGCCAGCAGCTTAGGACAGGCAGGTGGCTACACCTTC. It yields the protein CASSLGQAGGYTF. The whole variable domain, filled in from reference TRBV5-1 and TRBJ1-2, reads KAGVTQTPRYLIKTRGQQVTLSCSPISGHRSVSWYQQTPGQGLQFLFEYFSETQRNKGNFPGRFSGRQFSNSRSEMNVSTLELGDSALYLCASSLGQAGGYTFGSGTRLTVV.

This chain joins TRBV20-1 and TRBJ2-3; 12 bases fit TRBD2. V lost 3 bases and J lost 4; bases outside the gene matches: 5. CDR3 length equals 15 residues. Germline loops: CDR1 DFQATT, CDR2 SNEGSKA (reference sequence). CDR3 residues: CSASPPSGGADTQYF. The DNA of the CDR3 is TGCAGTGCTAGTCCTCCTAGCGGGGGGGCAGATACGCAGTATTTT.

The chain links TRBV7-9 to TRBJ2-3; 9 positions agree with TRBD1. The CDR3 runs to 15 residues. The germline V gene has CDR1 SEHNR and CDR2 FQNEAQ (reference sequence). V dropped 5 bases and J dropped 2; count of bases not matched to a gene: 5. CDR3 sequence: CASSPGQGNTDTQYF. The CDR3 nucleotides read TGTGCCAGCAGCCCGGGACAGGGAAACACAGATACGCAGTATTTT.

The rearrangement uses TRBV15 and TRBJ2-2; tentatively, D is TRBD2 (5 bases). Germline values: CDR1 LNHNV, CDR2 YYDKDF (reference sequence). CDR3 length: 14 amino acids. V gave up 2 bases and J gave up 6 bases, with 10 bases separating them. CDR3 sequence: CATSRSRAAGELFF. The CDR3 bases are TGTGCCACCAGCAGATCCAGAGCGGCCGGGGAGCTGTTTTTT. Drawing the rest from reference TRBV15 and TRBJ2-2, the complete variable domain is DAMVIQNPRYQVTQFGKPVTLSCSQTLNHNVMYWYQQKSSQAPKLLFHYYDKDFNNEADTPDNFQSRRPNTSFCFLDIRSPGLGDTAMYLCATSRSRAAGELFFGEGSRLTVL.

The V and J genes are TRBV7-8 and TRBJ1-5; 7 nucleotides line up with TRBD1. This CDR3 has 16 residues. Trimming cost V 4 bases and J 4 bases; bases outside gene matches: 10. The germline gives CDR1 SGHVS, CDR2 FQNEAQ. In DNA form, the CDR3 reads TGTGCCAGCAGCTCATTACAGGGGAATAGGAATCAGCCCCAGCATTTT. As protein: CASSSLQGNRNQPQHF.

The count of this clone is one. As DNA, the CDR3 is TGTGCCAGCAGCTTGGAGCGGGGGCGAGGAGGCTACACCTTC. It is translated as CASSLERGRGGYTF. The chain employs TRBV5-4 and TRBJ1-2; perhaps TRBD1 as D (6 bases). This CDR3 has 14 residues. Germline V gene sequence: CDR1 SGHNT, CDR2 YYREEE (reference sequence). The V end lost 0 bases, the J end lost 8 bases, and 14 bases lay between the germline ends. Full variable domain (remainder filled in from reference TRBV5-4 and TRBJ1-2): ETGVTQSPTHLIKTRGQQVTLRCSSQSGHNTVSWYQQALGQGPQFIFQYYREEENGRGNFPPRFSGLQFPNYSSELNVNALELDDSALYLCASSLERGRGGYTFGSGTRLTVV.

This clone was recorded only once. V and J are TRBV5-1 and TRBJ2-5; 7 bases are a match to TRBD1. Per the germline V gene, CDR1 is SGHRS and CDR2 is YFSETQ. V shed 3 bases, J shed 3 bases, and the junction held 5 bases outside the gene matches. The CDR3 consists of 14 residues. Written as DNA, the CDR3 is TGCGCCAGCAGCTCGGGGACAGCGAAAGAGACCCAGTACTTC. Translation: CASSSGTAKETQYF. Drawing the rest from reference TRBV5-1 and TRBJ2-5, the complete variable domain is KAGVTQTPRYLIKTRGQQVTLSCSPISGHRSVSWYQQTPGQGLQFLFEYFSETQRNKGNFPGRFSGRQFSNSRSEMNVSTLELGDSALYLCASSSGTAKETQYFGPGTRLLVL.

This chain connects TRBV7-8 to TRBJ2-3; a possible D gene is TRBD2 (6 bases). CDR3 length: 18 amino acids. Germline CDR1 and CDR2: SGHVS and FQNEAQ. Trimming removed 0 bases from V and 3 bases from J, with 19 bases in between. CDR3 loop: CASSLAIQTTRETDTQYF. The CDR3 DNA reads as TGTGCCAGCAGCTTAGCGATCCAGACGACTAGGGAGACAGATACGCAGTATTTT.

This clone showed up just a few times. The CDR3 DNA is TGTGCCAGCAGCTACTCCGGGTCTTCCTACGAGCAGTACTTC. Residues: CASSYSGSSYEQYF. This chain links TRBV5-6 with TRBJ2-7; unclear D gene. The CDR3 totals 14 residues. With 3 bases removed from V and 1 base from J, the gap between germline ends came to 11 bases. Germline assignment: CDR1 SGHDT and CDR2 YYEEEE.

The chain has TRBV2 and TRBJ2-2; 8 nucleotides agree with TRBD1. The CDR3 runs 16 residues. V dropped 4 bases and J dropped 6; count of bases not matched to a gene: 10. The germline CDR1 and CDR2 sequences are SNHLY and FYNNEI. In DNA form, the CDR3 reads TGTGCCAGCAGTGCTCAGGGACAGGTCGGCGCCGGGGAGCTGTTTTTT. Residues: CASSAQGQVGAGELFF.

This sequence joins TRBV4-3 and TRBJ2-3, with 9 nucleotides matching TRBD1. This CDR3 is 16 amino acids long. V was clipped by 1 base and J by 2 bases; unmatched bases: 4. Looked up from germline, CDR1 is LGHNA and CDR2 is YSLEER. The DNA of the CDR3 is TGCGCCAGCAGCCAAGTGGGACAGGGCCCCACAGATACGCAGTATTTT. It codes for CASSQVGQGPTDTQYF.

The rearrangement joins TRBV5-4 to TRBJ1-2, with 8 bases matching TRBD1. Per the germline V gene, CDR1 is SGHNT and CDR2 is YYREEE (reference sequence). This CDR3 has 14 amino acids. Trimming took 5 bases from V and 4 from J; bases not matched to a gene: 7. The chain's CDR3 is CASRDRALFYGYTF. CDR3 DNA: TGTGCCAGCAGGGACAGGGCCTTGTTCTATGGCTACACCTTC.

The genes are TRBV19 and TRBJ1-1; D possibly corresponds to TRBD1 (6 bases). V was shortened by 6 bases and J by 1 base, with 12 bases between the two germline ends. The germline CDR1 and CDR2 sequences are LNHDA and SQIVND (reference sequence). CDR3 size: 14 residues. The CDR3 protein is CASRGGSTNTEAFF. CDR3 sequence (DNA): TGTGCCAGTAGAGGGGGTTCTACGAACACTGAAGCTTTCTTT. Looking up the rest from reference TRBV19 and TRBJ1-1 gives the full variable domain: DGGITQSPKYLFRKEGQNVTLSCEQNLNHDAMYWYRQDPGQGLRLIYYSQIVNDFQKGDIAEGYSVSREKKESFPLTVTSAQKNPTAFYLCASRGGSTNTEAFFGQGTRLTVV.